This TCR beta chain was documented in a study of Ad26.COV2.S vaccination and SARS-CoV-2 variants. Profiling relied on immunoSEQ multiplex PCR, and the TCRdb table lists in-frame clones only, not all of them. The table shows about 320,000 clones, with around 83% occurring only once. Treatment specified: some 20 received Ad26.COV2.S at low or high dose, single or two shots; several received placebo; per-sample allocation not given. Material that was analyzed had been drawn on day 63 after the first vaccine or placebo injection. Germline-derived CDR1 and CDR2 are MNHEY and SVGEGT. The CDR3 loop spans 16 amino acids. V was shortened by 5 bases and J by 1 base, with 16 bases between the two germline ends.

The gene calls are TRBV6-2 or TRBV6-3 and TRBJ2-3; tentatively, D is TRBD2 (7 bases). The source material was peripheral blood, sampled in a trial of Ad26.COV2.S vaccine versus placebo. The sequence was obtained from a person aged 18-60 years who received the Ad26.COV2.S COVID-19 vaccine or a placebo. The CDR3, as DNA: TGTGCCAGCAGTCCCTGGGGGGGGGCGGGCACAGATACGCAGTATTTT. Its translation: CASSPWGGAGTDTQYF.